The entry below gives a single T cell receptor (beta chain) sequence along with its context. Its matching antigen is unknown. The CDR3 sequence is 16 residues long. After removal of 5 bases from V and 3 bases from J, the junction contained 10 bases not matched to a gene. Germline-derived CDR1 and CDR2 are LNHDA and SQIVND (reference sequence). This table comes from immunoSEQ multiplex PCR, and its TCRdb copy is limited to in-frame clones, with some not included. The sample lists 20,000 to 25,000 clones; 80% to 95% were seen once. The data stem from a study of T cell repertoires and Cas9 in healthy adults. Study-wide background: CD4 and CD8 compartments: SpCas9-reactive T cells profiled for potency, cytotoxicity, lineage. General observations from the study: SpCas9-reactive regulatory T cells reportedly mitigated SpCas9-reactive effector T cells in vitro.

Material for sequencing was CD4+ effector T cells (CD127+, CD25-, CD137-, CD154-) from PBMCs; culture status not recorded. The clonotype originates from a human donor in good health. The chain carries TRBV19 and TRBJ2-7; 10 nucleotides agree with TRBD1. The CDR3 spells CASSVPGTGEFYEQYF. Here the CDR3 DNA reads TGTGCCAGTAGTGTCCCCGGGACAGGGGAGTTCTACGAGCAGTACTTC.